The next 30 T cell receptor beta chains were all read from a single sample in a study of blood T cell repertoires in COVID-19. The data were produced by immunoSEQ multiplex PCR, yet TCRdb's version contains in-frame clones alone and is incomplete. The repertoire holds about 200,000 clones, with around 90% as singletons. The sample consisted of PBMCs or T cells enriched from blood (not recorded which). These receptors came from a woman between 18 and 29 years old who had recovered from COVID-19.

The rearrangement uses TRBV28 and TRBJ2-2; possible D gene TRBD1, 5 bases. The CDR3 is 17 amino acids. V lost 6 bases to trimming and J lost 0 bases, with 17 bases between them. CDR1 and CDR2 from the germline V gene are MDHEN and SYDVKM. The CDR3 bases are TGTGCCAGCAGACTTATACAGGACGGTGCGAACACCGGGGAGCTGTTTTTT. Protein: CASRLIQDGANTGELFF.

The chain is built from TRBV7-9 and TRBJ1-3; tentative D call: TRBD1 (5 bases). The ends were cut back, 1 base at V and 4 bases at J, with 17 bases in the middle. This CDR3 spans 17 amino acids. CDR1 and CDR2 from the germline V gene are SEHNR and FQNEAQ (reference sequence). The CDR3, as DNA: TGTGCCAGCAGCTTAGGTCGGAGGGGCGAAGTCGGAAACACCATATATTTT. The encoded protein is CASSLGRRGEVGNTIYF.

J is TRBJ1-1 and V is TRBV5-6, with D tentatively TRBD1 (5 bases). CDR1 is SGHDT and CDR2 is YYEEEE in the germline V gene. Trimming pared 0 bases from V and 6 bases from J, leaving 18 bases between. The CDR3 totals 16 residues. In DNA form, the CDR3 reads TGTGCCAGCAGCTTGGGGACCCTAAACAGGATATCTGAAGCTTTCTTT. Translation: CASSLGTLNRISEAFF.

V usage is TRBV19 and J usage is TRBJ2-1; D remains unclear. The length of the CDR3 is 16 residues. The V end was cut by 3 bases, the J end by 9 bases, with 21 bases between. The germline gives CDR1 LNHDA, CDR2 SQIVND (reference sequence). The CDR3 nucleotides are TGTGCCAGTAGTATGAGCGACCTCTTGCCCACGAGTGAGCAGTTCTTC. Amino acid sequence: CASSMSDLLPTSEQFF. The complete variable domain, with remaining parts taken from reference TRBV19 and TRBJ2-1, reads DGGITQSPKYLFRKEGQNVTLSCEQNLNHDAMYWYRQDPGQGLRLIYYSQIVNDFQKGDIAEGYSVSREKKESFPLTVTSAQKNPTAFYLCASSMSDLLPTSEQFFGPGTRLTVL.

The chain is built from TRBV9 and TRBJ1-5; D is unclear. CDR1 and CDR2 (germline): SGDLS, YYNGEE. The CDR3 extends over 15 amino acids. Trimming took off 0 bases at V and 3 bases at J, with 10 bases between the two ends. The CDR3 here is CASSVDVGPNQPQHF. DNA of the CDR3: TGTGCCAGCAGCGTAGACGTGGGCCCCAATCAGCCCCAGCATTTT. Full variable domain (missing parts from reference TRBV9 and TRBJ1-5): DSGVTQTPKHLITATGQRVTLRCSPRSGDLSVYWYQQSLDQGLQFLIQYYNGEERAKGNILERFSAQQFPDLHSELNLSSLELGDSALYFCASSVDVGPNQPQHFGDGTRLSIL.

The J gene is TRBJ2-7, the V gene TRBV6-1; D perhaps matches TRBD2 (5 bases). The CDR3 length is 12 residues. The germline V gene has CDR1 MNHNS and CDR2 SASEGT. V lost 1 base and J lost 7, with 8 bases in between. The DNA of the CDR3 is TGTGCCAGCAGTGAAGTGGGAGTAGAGCAGTACTTC. Its translation: CASSEVGVEQYF.

The J gene is TRBJ1-5, the V gene TRBV27, with D uncertain. V lost 3 bases and J 5 bases, leaving 8 bases between the germline ends. Per germline, CDR1 MNHEY and CDR2 SMNVEV (reference sequence). The CDR3 has 13 residues. The CDR3 DNA follows: TGTGCCAGCAGTTTCTACGGAGATCAGCCCCAGCATTTT. It specifies CASSFYGDQPQHF.

In its sample, this clone was seen a few times. The CDR3 bases are TGTGCCAGTAGTTCTAGCGGGGCCTCGGGGGAGCTGTTTTTT. Its protein product is CASSSSGASGELFF. The V gene is TRBV19, the J gene TRBJ2-2; TRBD2 matches 9 bases. The CDR3 has 14 amino acids. The V gene end was trimmed by 5 bases and the J gene end by 8 bases; junction bases not matched to a gene: 6. Looked up from germline, CDR1 is LNHDA and CDR2 is SQIVND (reference sequence).

The V and J genes are TRBV15 and TRBJ2-5; 11 bases line up with TRBD1. This CDR3 has 15 amino acids. Germline loops: CDR1 LNHNV, CDR2 YYDKDF (reference sequence). J gave up 4 bases and V 4 bases, and 5 bases lay outside the gene matches. CDR3 protein: CATSIDGTGGETQYF. The CDR3 coding sequence is TGTGCCACCAGCATAGACGGGACAGGGGGAGAGACCCAGTACTTC.

This chain links TRBV6-5 with TRBJ1-3, with TRBD1 matching 9 bases. Trimming removed 5 bases from V and 4 bases from J; junction bases left unmatched: 6. CDR1 MNHEY and CDR2 SVGAGI come from the germline V gene. CDR3 size: 15 residues. The CDR3 DNA sequence: TGTGCCAGCAGTCCACTGACAGGGGGGGGAAACACCATATATTTT. Translating it yields CASSPLTGGGNTIYF.

This chain uses TRBV12-3 or TRBV12-4 with TRBJ1-1; TRBD1 aligns across 7 bases. With V trimmed by 5 bases and J by 11 bases, 11 bases remained unmatched. CDR3 length equals 13 residues. CDR3 nucleotide sequence: TGTGCCAGCAGTCCCTCGGACAGGTGGCGCGCTTTCTTT. Translating it yields CASSPSDRWRAFF.

J is TRBJ1-5 and V is TRBV24-1; 7 bases match TRBD1. CDR3 length: 14 residues. The germline CDR1 and CDR2 sequences are KGHDR and SFDVKD. Unmatched junction bases numbered 2, after V lost 5 bases and J lost 2 bases. In nucleotides, the CDR3 is TGTGCCACCAGTGCCAGGGGGGGCAATCAGCCCCAGCATTTT. Protein product: CATSARGGNQPQHF.

A word on this clone: In the same sample, other DNA sequences code for this CDR3. V and J are TRBV6-5 and TRBJ1-3; D unresolved. Trimming shortened V by 6 bases and J by 1 base, and 7 bases separated the two germline ends. The CDR3 totals 13 residues. CDR1 is MNHEY, CDR2 SVGAGI, per germline. The CDR3 here is CASRTGSGNTIYF. The CDR3 bases are TGTGCCAGCAGGACGGGGTCTGGAAACACCATATATTTT.

This chain uses TRBV14 with TRBJ1-6; 9 bases align to TRBD1. The CDR3 covers 14 residues. V shed 4 bases, J shed 9 bases, and the junction held 4 bases outside the gene matches. CDR1 is SGHDN, CDR2 FVKESK, per germline. The CDR3 DNA is TGTGCCAGCAGCCCCCGGGACAGGGTTTCACCCCTCCACTTT. Amino acid sequence: CASSPRDRVSPLHF.

V gene TRBV12-3 or TRBV12-4 combines with J gene TRBJ2-2; 7 nucleotides match TRBD1. The trim removed 10 bases at V and 7 bases at J, leaving 6 bases unmatched. The CDR3 has 12 residues. The DNA of the CDR3 is TGTGCCACCCAGGGGGTAGTCGGGGAGCTGTTTTTT. This sequence encodes CATQGVVGELFF.

The chain is built from TRBV5-4 and TRBJ2-5, with TRBD1 matching 9 bases. Germline CDR1 and CDR2: SGHNT and YYREEE (reference sequence). The CDR3 runs 17 residues. Trimming at V came to 3 bases and at J to 4 bases, leaving 13 bases not matched to a gene. The CDR3 here is CASSSTPTGTGTETQYF. The CDR3 DNA is TGTGCCAGCAGCTCCACCCCGACCGGGACAGGGACAGAGACCCAGTACTTC.

This clone has a handful of counts. The V gene is TRBV5-5, the J gene TRBJ2-1; D call uncertain. Per the germline V gene, CDR1 is SGHKS and CDR2 is YYEKEE (reference sequence). The length of the CDR3 is 13 residues. The ends were cut back, 0 bases at V and 3 bases at J, with 4 bases in the middle. The CDR3 DNA follows: TGTGCCAGCAGCTTGGACGGCTACAATGAGCAGTTCTTC. This sequence encodes CASSLDGYNEQFF.

V gene TRBV6-5 combines with J gene TRBJ2-1; 7 bases line up with TRBD1. Trimming cost V 0 bases and J 4 bases; bases outside gene matches: 6. Germline V gene lookup returns CDR1 MNHEY and CDR2 SVGAGI. This CDR3 region has 16 residues. CDR3 residues: CASSYSTGSGYNEQFF. CDR3 DNA: TGTGCCAGCAGTTACTCGACAGGGTCTGGGTACAATGAGCAGTTCTTC.

V is TRBV6-5 and J is TRBJ1-3, with D maybe TRBD1 (5 bases). With 6 bases removed from V and 2 bases from J, the gap between germline ends came to 14 bases. This CDR3 region has 15 residues. Germline-derived CDR1 and CDR2 are MNHEY and SVGAGI. The CDR3: CASSRPPDTGNTIYF. The CDR3 region has the DNA TGTGCCAGCAGCCGGCCACCGGACACTGGAAACACCATATATTTT.

The rearrangement uses TRBV30 and TRBJ1-4; D may be TRBD1 (5 bases). CDR1 is GTSNPN, CDR2 SVGIG, per germline (reference sequence). CDR3 length: 15 residues. V dropped 0 bases and J dropped 4 bases, with 12 bases sitting between them. CDR3 nucleotides: TGTGCCTGGAGTGTAGGGGCCGGTAGTAATGAAAAACTGTTTTTT. It translates to CAWSVGAGSNEKLFF.

The table lists this clone with a count of one. The chain joins TRBV6-1 to TRBJ1-1; no clear D. In germline, CDR1 is MNHNS, CDR2 SASEGT. The CDR3 loop spans 15 amino acids. V was clipped by 1 base and J by 0 bases, with 9 bases between them. The CDR3 region has the DNA TGTGCCAGCAGTGAAGACAGAGCAATGAACACTGAAGCTTTCTTT. As protein: CASSEDRAMNTEAFF.

This clone has just a few counts. This chain links TRBV2 with TRBJ1-4; 9 positions match TRBD1. This CDR3 is 14 amino acids long. Germline V gives CDR1 SNHLY, CDR2 FYNNEI. With 6 bases clipped from V and 7 bases from J, the junction kept 6 bases outside the gene matches. CDR3 in DNA: TGTGCCAGCAGGCCGACAGGGGGGTTTGAAAAACTGTTTTTT. Its protein is CASRPTGGFEKLFF.

This chain joins TRBV19 and TRBJ1-6; unclear D gene. The CDR3 is 14 amino acids. Trimming removed 3 bases from V and 11 bases from J, with 14 bases in between. Germline CDR1 is LNHDA and CDR2 is SQIVND (reference sequence). This CDR3 is CASSIGSGNPPLHF. CDR3 nucleotide sequence: TGTGCCAGTAGTATTGGGTCGGGGAACCCACCCCTCCACTTT.

As DNA, the CDR3 is TGTGCCAGTAGTATCACCATCCATCTAGATATCGGGGAGCTGTTTTTT. Protein sequence: CASSITIHLDIGELFF. The chain combines TRBV19 with TRBJ2-2; D call uncertain. The germline gives CDR1 LNHDA, CDR2 SQIVND (reference sequence). V shed 3 bases and J shed 7 bases, with 18 bases lying between them. This CDR3 has 16 amino acids.

J is TRBJ1-1 and V is TRBV19, with TRBD1 identical over 8 bases. The CDR3 consists of 13 residues. Germline loops: CDR1 LNHDA, CDR2 SQIVND (reference sequence). V was clipped by 7 bases and J by 4 bases; unmatched bases: 5. CDR3 sequence (DNA): TGTGCCAGTACGGCAGGGGGCGTCACTGAAGCTTTCTTT. Its translation is CASTAGGVTEAFF.

This sequence joins TRBV29-1 and TRBJ1-2, with 8 bases identical to TRBD1. The CDR3 totals 13 residues. V trimming: 6 bases; J trimming: 2 bases; junction bases outside the gene matches: 5. Germline CDR1 SQVTM, CDR2 ANQGSEA. The CDR3 DNA reads as TGCAGCGTGGGGACAGGAAAGAACTATGGCTACACCTTC. Its protein product is CSVGTGKNYGYTF.

The chain links TRBV5-5 to TRBJ1-1; maybe TRBD1 (5 bases). CDR3 length equals 12 residues. CDR1 and CDR2 (germline): SGHKS, YYEKEE (reference sequence). The V end lost 4 bases, the J end lost 5 bases, and 9 bases lay between the germline ends. CDR3 residues: CASSPRQTEAFF. In DNA, the CDR3 is TGTGCCAGCAGCCCACGACAGACTGAAGCTTTCTTT.

The chain recombines TRBV24-1 with TRBJ2-2; TRBD1 agrees at 7 bases. CDR1 and CDR2 from the germline V gene are KGHDR and SFDVKD. This CDR3 contains 17 residues. After removal of 0 bases from V and 0 bases from J, the junction contained 3 bases not matched to a gene. The CDR3 DNA sequence: TGTGCCACCAGTGATTTGTTAGGGGGCTCGAACACCGGGGAGCTGTTTTTT. Translated, it gives CATSDLLGGSNTGELFF.

The rearrangement joins TRBV24-1 to TRBJ1-5; 8 nucleotides match TRBD1. The CDR3 totals 13 residues. The V gene end was trimmed by 6 bases and the J gene end by 6 bases; junction bases not matched to a gene: 3. Germline CDR1 KGHDR, CDR2 SFDVKD. The CDR3 loop reads CATSKQGGQPQHF. For the CDR3, the DNA is TGTGCCACCAGTAAACAGGGGGGTCAGCCCCAGCATTTT.

This clone showed up just once. The rearrangement uses TRBV2 and TRBJ1-5; weak D call: TRBD1 (5 bases). The germline gives CDR1 SNHLY, CDR2 FYNNEI. The ends were cut back, 4 bases at V and 5 bases at J, with 9 bases in the middle. The CDR3 loop spans 13 amino acids. CDR3 sequence reads: CASSGEGHQPQHF. The CDR3 DNA reads as TGTGCCAGCAGTGGGGAGGGGCATCAGCCCCAGCATTTT.